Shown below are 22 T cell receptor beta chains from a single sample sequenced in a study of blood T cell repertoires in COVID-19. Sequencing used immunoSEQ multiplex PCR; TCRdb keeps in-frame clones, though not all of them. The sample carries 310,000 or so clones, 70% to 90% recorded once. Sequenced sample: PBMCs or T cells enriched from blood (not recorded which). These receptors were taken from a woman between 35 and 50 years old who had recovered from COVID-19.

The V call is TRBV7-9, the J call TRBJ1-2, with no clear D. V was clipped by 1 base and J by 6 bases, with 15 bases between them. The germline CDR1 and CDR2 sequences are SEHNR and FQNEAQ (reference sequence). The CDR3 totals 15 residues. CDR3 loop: CASSLGEPGIDGYTF. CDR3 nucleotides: TGTGCCAGCAGCTTAGGGGAGCCGGGGATTGATGGCTACACCTTC.

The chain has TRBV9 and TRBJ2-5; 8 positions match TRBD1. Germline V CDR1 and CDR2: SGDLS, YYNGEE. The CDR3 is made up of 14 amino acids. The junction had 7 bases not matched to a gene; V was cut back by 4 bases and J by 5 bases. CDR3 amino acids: CASSPWTGQETQYF. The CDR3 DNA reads TGTGCCAGCAGCCCGTGGACAGGGCAGGAGACCCAGTACTTC.

Here the CDR3 DNA reads TGCGCCAGCAGCCCGTCGGCTAGCGGGACCTACGAGCAGTACTTC. It is translated as CASSPSASGTYEQYF. This chain joins TRBV4-1 and TRBJ2-7, with 9 bases identical to TRBD2. Germline V gives CDR1 MGHRA, CDR2 YSYEKL. Trimming took 4 bases from V and 2 from J; bases not matched to a gene: 6. CDR3 length: 15 amino acids.

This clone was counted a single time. This CDR3 is CASSQAGYLNYGYTF. CDR3 nucleotides: TGTGCCAGCAGCCAAGCGGGATACCTAAACTATGGCTACACCTTC. The chain is built from TRBV3-1 (or the pseudogene TRBV3-2) and TRBJ1-2; D unresolved. The V gene lost 1 base and the J gene lost 2 bases, with 11 bases spanning the gap. This CDR3 spans 15 amino acids. Germline V gives CDR1 LGHDT, CDR2 YNNKEL (reference sequence).

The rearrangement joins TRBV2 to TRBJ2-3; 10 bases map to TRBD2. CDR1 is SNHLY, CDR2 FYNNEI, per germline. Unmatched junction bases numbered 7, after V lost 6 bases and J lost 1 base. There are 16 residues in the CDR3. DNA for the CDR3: TGTGCCAGCAGCCGAGGGCTAGCGGGGGGCACAGATACGCAGTATTTT. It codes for CASSRGLAGGTDTQYF.

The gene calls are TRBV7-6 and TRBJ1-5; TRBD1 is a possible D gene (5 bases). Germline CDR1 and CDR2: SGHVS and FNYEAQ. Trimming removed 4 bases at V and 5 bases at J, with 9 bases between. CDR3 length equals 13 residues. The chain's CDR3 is CASSSGNDQPQHF. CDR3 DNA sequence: TGTGCCAGCAGCTCAGGGAATGATCAGCCCCAGCATTTT. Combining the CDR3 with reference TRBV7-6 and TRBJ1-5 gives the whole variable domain GAGVSQSPRYKVTKRGQDVALRCDPISGHVSLYWYRQALGQGPEFLTYFNYEAQQDKSGLPNDRFSAERPEGSISTLTIQRTEQRDSAMYRCASSSGNDQPQHFGDGTRLSIL.

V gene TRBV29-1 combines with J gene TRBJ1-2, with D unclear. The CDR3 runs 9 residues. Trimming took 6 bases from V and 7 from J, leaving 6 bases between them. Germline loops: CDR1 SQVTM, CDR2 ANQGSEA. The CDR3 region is CSVEGGYTF. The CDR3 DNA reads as TGCAGCGTCGAGGGTGGCTACACCTTC.

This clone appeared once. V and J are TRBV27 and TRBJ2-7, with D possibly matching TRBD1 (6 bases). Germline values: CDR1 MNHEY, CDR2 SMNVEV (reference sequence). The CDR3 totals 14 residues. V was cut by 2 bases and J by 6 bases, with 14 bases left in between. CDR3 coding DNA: TGTGCCAGCAGTTTAGGCTTACAGGGCCGCGAGCAGTACTTC. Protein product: CASSLGLQGREQYF.

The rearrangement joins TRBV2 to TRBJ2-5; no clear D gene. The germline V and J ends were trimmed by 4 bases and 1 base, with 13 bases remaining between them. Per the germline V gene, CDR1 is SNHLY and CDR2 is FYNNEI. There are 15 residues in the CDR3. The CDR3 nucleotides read TGTGCCAGCAGTGGGCAGGCTTCCCCCCAAGAGACCCAGTACTTC. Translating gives CASSGQASPQETQYF.

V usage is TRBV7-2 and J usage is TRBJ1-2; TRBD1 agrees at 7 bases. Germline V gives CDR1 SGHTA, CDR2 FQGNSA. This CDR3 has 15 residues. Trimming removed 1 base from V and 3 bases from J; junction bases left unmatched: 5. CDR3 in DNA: TGTGCCAGCAGCTTAGATGCAGGGGGATACTATGGCTACACCTTC. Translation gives CASSLDAGGYYGYTF.

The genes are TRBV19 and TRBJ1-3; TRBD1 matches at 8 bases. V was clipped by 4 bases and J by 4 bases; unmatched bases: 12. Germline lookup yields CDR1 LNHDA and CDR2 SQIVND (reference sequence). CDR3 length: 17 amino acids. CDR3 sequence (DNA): TGTGCCAGTAGTACCCGAAGACAGGGGATAAACGGAAACACCATATATTTT. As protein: CASSTRRQGINGNTIYF.

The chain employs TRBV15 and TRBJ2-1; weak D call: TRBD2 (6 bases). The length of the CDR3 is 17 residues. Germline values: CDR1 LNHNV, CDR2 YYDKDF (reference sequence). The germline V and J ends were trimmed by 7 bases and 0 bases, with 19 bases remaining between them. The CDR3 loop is CATNPGLPTLSYNEQFF. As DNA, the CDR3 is TGTGCCACCAATCCGGGACTGCCAACTCTCTCCTACAATGAGCAGTTCTTC. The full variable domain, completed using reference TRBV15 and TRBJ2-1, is DAMVIQNPRYQVTQFGKPVTLSCSQTLNHNVMYWYQQKSSQAPKLLFHYYDKDFNNEADTPDNFQSRRPNTSFCFLDIRSPGLGDTAMYLCATNPGLPTLSYNEQFFGPGTRLTVL.

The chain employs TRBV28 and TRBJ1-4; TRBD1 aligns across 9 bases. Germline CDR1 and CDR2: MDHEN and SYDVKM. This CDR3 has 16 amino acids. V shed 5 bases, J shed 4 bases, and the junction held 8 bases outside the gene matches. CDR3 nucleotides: TGTGCCAGCAGTCTGTACAGGGGGCGAAATAATGAAAAACTGTTTTTT. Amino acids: CASSLYRGRNNEKLFF.

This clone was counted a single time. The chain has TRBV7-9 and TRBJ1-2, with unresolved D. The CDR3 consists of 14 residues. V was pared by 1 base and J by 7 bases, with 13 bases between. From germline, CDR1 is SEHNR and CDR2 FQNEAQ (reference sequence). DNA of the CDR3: TGTGCCAGCAGCTTAGTAGGCTACGGGGTTGGCTACACCTTC. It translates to CASSLVGYGVGYTF.

The CDR3 bases are TGCGCCAGCAGTTACTATCTAGGACAGGCCTACGAGCAGTACTTC. Its protein is CASSYYLGQAYEQYF. This chain uses TRBV5-1 with TRBJ2-7; 7 bases match TRBD1. Germline CDR1 SGHRS, CDR2 YFSETQ. With 5 bases clipped from V and 2 bases from J, the junction kept 10 bases outside the gene matches. CDR3 size: 15 residues.

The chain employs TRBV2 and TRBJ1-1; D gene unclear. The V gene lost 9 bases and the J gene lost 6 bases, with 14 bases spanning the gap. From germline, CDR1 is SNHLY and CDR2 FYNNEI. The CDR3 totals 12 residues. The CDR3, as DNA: TGTGCCAGGAGCCCGAGCGGCCCTGAAGCTTTCTTT. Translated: CARSPSGPEAFF. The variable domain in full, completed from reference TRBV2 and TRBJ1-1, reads EPEVTQTPSHQVTQMGQEVILRCVPISNHLYFYWYRQILGQKVEFLVSFYNNEISEKSEIFDDQFSVERPDGSNFTLKIRSTKLEDSAMYFCARSPSGPEAFFGQGTRLTVV.

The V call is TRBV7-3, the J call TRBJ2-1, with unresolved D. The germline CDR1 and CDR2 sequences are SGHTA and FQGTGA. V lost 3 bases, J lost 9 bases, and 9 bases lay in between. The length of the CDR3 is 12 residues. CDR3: CASSFHPSEQFF. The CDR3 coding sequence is TGTGCCAGCAGCTTCCATCCGAGTGAGCAGTTCTTC. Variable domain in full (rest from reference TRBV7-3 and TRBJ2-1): GAGVSQTPSNKVTEKGKYVELRCDPISGHTALYWYRQSLGQGPEFLIYFQGTGAADDSGLPNDRFFAVRPEGSVSTLKIQRTERGDSAVYLCASSFHPSEQFFGPGTRLTVL.

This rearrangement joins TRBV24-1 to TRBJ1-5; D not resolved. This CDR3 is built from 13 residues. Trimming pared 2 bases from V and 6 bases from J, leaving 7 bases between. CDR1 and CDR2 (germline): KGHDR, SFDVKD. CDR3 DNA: TGTGCCACCAGTGATTCGGCGGGTCAGCCCCAGCATTTT. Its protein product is CATSDSAGQPQHF.

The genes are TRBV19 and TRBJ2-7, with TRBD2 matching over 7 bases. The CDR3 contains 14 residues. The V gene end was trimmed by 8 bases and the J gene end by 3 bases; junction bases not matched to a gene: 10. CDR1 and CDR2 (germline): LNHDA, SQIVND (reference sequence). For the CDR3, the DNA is TGTGCCAGTGCCGAAACTAGCGTAAACTACGAGCAGTACTTC. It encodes CASAETSVNYEQYF.

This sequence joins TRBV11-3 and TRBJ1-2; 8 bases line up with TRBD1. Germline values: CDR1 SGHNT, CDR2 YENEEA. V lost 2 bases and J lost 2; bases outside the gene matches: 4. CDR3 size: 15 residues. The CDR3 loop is CASSLRTGWNYGYTF. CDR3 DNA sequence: TGTGCCAGCAGCTTACGGACAGGGTGGAACTATGGCTACACCTTC.

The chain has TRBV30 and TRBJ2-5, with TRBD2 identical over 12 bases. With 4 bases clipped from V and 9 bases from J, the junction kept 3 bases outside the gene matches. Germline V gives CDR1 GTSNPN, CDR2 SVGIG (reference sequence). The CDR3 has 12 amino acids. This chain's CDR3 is CAWMTSGRAQYF. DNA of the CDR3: TGTGCCTGGATGACTAGCGGGAGAGCCCAGTACTTC.

The CDR3 here is CASSLTGLSYEQYF. The CDR3 nucleotides read TGTGCCAGCAGCTTAACAGGGTTGTCCTACGAGCAGTACTTC. The chain links TRBV11-3 to TRBJ2-7; D perhaps matches TRBD1 (6 bases). Per the germline V gene, CDR1 is SGHNT and CDR2 is YENEEA. The CDR3 runs 14 residues. The ends were cut back, 2 bases at V and 1 base at J, with 9 bases in the middle.